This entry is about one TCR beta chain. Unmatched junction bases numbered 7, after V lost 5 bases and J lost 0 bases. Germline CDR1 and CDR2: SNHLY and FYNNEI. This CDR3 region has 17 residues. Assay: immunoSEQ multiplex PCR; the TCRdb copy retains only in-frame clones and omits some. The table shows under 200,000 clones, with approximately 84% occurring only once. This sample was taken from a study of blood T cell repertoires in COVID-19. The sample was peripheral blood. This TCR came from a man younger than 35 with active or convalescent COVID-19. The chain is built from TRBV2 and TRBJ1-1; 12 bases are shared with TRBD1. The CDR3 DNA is TGTGCCAGCAGTAGGAGGGGACAGGGGGCTTTGAACACTGAAGCTTTCTTT. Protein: CASSRRGQGALNTEAFF.